This T cell receptor (beta chain) came from a study of shared clonotypes between healthy human individuals. In the case of this clone: What it binds is unknown.

Study results and limitations: In a handful of donors, about 5% of naive CD4 clonotypes appeared in common.

The length of the CDR3 is 15 residues. Deletions cut 4 bases from V and 2 bases from J, with 14 bases between. The V gene's germline CDR1 is SGHTA and CDR2 FQGTGA. All donors qualified as healthy HIV-negative adults and had experienced no recent acute infections or vaccinations. The authors split each subset's genomic DNA evenly across several immunoSEQ plates. Profiling relied on immunoSEQ multiplex PCR, and the TCRdb table lists in-frame clones only, not all of them. The repertoire holds roughly 500,000 clones, with about 96% as singletons. The sample comprised naive CD4+ T cells sorted from blood. This sample's subset: CD45RA+ positively selected. The sequence derives from a woman aged 25-40 years in good health. The rearrangement links TRBV7-3 to TRBJ2-5; D is possibly TRBD1 or TRBD2 (5 bases each). The CDR3 coding sequence is TGTGCCAGCAGCTCGTCAAGGGGACCACAAGAGACCCAGTACTTC. This encodes CASSSSRGPQETQYF.